The 2 T cell receptor beta chains below were found in one sample sequenced in a study of blood T cell repertoires in COVID-19. Using immunoSEQ multiplex PCR, the repertoire was profiled, and TCRdb retains in-frame clones only, with some absent. Seen here are 380,000 or so clones, 80% to 90% observed once, and the top ten hold about 1.2%. Sequencing used peripheral blood. Source of these receptors: a middle-aged man with acute or convalescent COVID-19.

The chain employs TRBV9 and TRBJ2-1, with TRBD2 identical over 11 bases. Germline V gene sequence: CDR1 SGDLS, CDR2 YYNGEE. This CDR3 is built from 15 residues. After removal of 4 bases from V and 2 bases from J, the junction contained 2 bases not matched to a gene. The CDR3 reads CASSLTSGAYNEQFF. CDR3 sequence (DNA): TGTGCCAGCAGCCTGACTAGCGGGGCCTACAATGAGCAGTTCTTC.

The chain couples TRBV5-4 to TRBJ2-7; 8 nucleotides align to TRBD1. J lost 3 bases, V lost 0 bases, and 2 bases had no gene match. CDR3 length: 14 residues. Germline lookup yields CDR1 SGHNT and CDR2 YYREEE (reference sequence). DNA of the CDR3: TGTGCCAGCAGCTTGGGACAGGGGCGCTACGAGCAGTACTTC. Translation gives CASSLGQGRYEQYF.